This T cell receptor beta chain was sequenced in a study of spatial heterogeneity in lung cancer. One entry per CDR3 protein, called by TCRdb with MiXCR from the 5' RACE reads. The repertoire holds around 5,800 distinct CDR3 sequences, with around 7.7% as singletons. The table lists this clonotype with many counts. Its antigen is undetermined. Findings of the study overall: Expanded TCR counts, ubiquitous and regional, correlated respectively with ubiquitous and regional nonsynonymous mutation counts. Intratumoral expanded alpha and beta TCR counts were found to track tumor mutation counts.

The time point is: sample taken at primary tumor resection. V was pared by 5 bases and J by 8 bases, with 11 bases of the junction left unmatched. The CDR3 loop spans 16 amino acids. Germline V gene lookup returns CDR1 LGHNA and CDR2 YNFKEQ. Sequencing was performed on lung tumor tissue, taken at surgery. The TCR was taken from a female donor with early-stage non-small cell lung cancer. The chain combines TRBV4-2 with TRBJ2-1, with 11 bases that match TRBD2. CDR3 sequence reads: CASSTLSGGAEDEQFF. The CDR3 nucleotides read TGTGCCAGCAGCACCCTTAGCGGGGGGGCGGAGGATGAGCAGTTCTTC.